This TCR beta chain was observed in a study of tumor-infiltrating lymphocytes in localized non-small cell lung cancer. Regarding the study as a whole: Not all patients were TCR sequenced, owing to tissue quantity. No T-cell fraction difference was seen between IM1 and IM2 tumors.

Between the trimmed V and J ends, which lost 5 bases and 9 bases, there was a span of 11 bases. The germline V gene has CDR1 MNHEY and CDR2 SVGAGI. This CDR3 spans 12 amino acids. Data came from immunoSEQ multiplex PCR; TCRdb stores just in-frame clones and leaves some out. This repertoire shows 20,000 to 25,000 clones, 60% to 75% found once; its top ten account for about 5.8%. Worth noting for this clone: The antigen is undetermined.

The clonotype comes from a human donor with non-small cell lung cancer. Input material: lung tumor tissue. This chain uses TRBV6-5 with TRBJ1-5; no clear D gene. The CDR3, as DNA: TGTGCCAGCAGTGAGCGGTCCGGGCCCCAGCATTTT. Translation: CASSERSGPQHF.